Each of the 3 T cell receptor beta chains below was sequenced from the same sample in a study of CD8 T cells in Susac syndrome. Random hexamers were used to reverse transcribe an amount of about 0.5 to 1 ug RNA. In TCRdb, the immunoSEQ multiplex PCR reads were re-called with MiXCR into one record per CDR3 protein. Of fewer than 65,000 distinct CDR3 sequences in the sample, roughly 92% were seen once. Sequences were obtained from CD8+ T cells from PBMCs. The source of these receptors is a human donor in good health.

This chain connects TRBV4-1 to TRBJ2-7; TRBD1 agrees at 8 bases. Trimming at V came to 3 bases and at J to 1 base, leaving 8 bases not matched to a gene. CDR3 length: 16 amino acids. CDR1 MGHRA and CDR2 YSYEKL come from the germline V gene. The CDR3 reads CASSQEDREASYEQYF. DNA for the CDR3: TGCGCCAGCAGCCAGGAGGACAGGGAGGCATCCTACGAGCAGTACTTC.

V and J are TRBV6-5 and TRBJ2-6; no reliable D call. Trimming cost V 5 bases and J 3 bases, with 5 bases left between them. This CDR3 has 13 amino acids. CDR1 is MNHEY, CDR2 SVGAGI, per germline. DNA for the CDR3: TGTGCCAGCAGTGACCTTGGGGCCAACGTCCTGACTTTC. As protein: CASSDLGANVLTF.

The rearrangement uses TRBV4-1 and TRBJ1-6; 7 bases line up with TRBD1. Germline CDR1 MGHRA, CDR2 YSYEKL. Trimming cost V 0 bases and J 10 bases; bases outside gene matches: 12. The CDR3 is 17 amino acids. CDR3: CASSQDHLGQNISPLHF. The CDR3 DNA follows: TGCGCCAGCAGCCAAGATCATTTGGGACAGAATATCTCACCCCTCCACTTT.